One sample yielded the 30 T cell receptor beta chains listed below, sequenced in a study of shared clonotypes between healthy human individuals. Libraries were prepared by immunoSEQ multiplex PCR; TCRdb keeps only in-frame clonotypes and omits some of them. Here the sample spans a few million clones, around nine tenths being singletons. The specimen was naive CD4+ T cells sorted from blood. Subset: CD45RA+ positively selected. The origin of the receptors is a man between 18 and 29 years old in good health.

The V and J genes are TRBV5-1 and TRBJ2-3; D may be TRBD2 (5 bases). Between the trimmed V and J ends, which lost 1 base and 5 bases, there was a span of 14 bases. Germline CDR1 and CDR2: SGHRS and YFSETQ. The CDR3 contains 15 residues. CDR3 sequence reads: CASSLNDYPGDTQYF. CDR3 sequence (DNA): TGCGCCAGCAGCTTGAACGACTACCCGGGAGATACGCAGTATTTT.

J is TRBJ2-1 and V is TRBV5-1; D remains ambiguous. CDR1 is SGHRS, CDR2 YFSETQ, per germline. Trimming left V 0 bases short and J 0 bases short, with 10 bases between. The length of the CDR3 is 16 residues. The CDR3 sequence: CASSLVFRSSYNEQFF. CDR3 in DNA: TGCGCCAGCAGCTTGGTTTTCAGGAGCTCCTACAATGAGCAGTTCTTC. The full variable domain, its missing parts supplied by reference TRBV5-1 and TRBJ2-1, is KAGVTQTPRYLIKTRGQQVTLSCSPISGHRSVSWYQQTPGQGLQFLFEYFSETQRNKGNFPGRFSGRQFSNSRSEMNVSTLELGDSALYLCASSLVFRSSYNEQFFGPGTRLTVL.

The genes are TRBV18 and TRBJ2-1, with D perhaps given as TRBD1 or TRBD2 (6 bases each). Trimming removed 6 bases at V and 6 bases at J, with 18 bases between. Germline CDR1 is KGHSH and CDR2 is LQKENI. The CDR3 runs to 15 residues. As DNA, the CDR3 is TGTGCCAGCTCCCCCGGGGGACAAACTCTCAATGAGCAGTTCTTC. This sequence encodes CASSPGGQTLNEQFF.

This chain links TRBV4-3 with TRBJ2-7; D unresolved. Trimming shortened V by 4 bases and J by 4 bases, and 17 bases separated the two germline ends. This CDR3 region has 15 residues. Germline V lookup: CDR1 LGHNA, CDR2 YSLEER. CDR3 in amino acids: CASSPQSGGFYEQYF. CDR3 nucleotides: TGCGCCAGCAGCCCCCAATCGGGCGGATTTTACGAGCAGTACTTC.

This chain connects TRBV30 to TRBJ1-6, with 7 bases lining up with TRBD1. Trimming took 2 bases from V and 10 from J; bases not matched to a gene: 17. The CDR3 covers 17 residues. Germline loops: CDR1 GTSNPN, CDR2 SVGIG (reference sequence). The chain's CDR3 is CAWSSGATLQGSSPLHF. The CDR3 DNA reads TGTGCCTGGAGTTCGGGAGCGACTCTACAGGGGAGCTCACCCCTCCACTTT.

The chain recombines TRBV25-1 with TRBJ2-7, with D uncertain. The CDR3 covers 12 residues. In germline, CDR1 is MGHDK, CDR2 SYGVNS. The V and J ends lost 3 bases and 4 bases respectively, with 7 bases between them. This chain's CDR3 is CASSDLSYEQYF. CDR3 coding DNA: TGTGCCAGCAGTGACCTCTCATACGAGCAGTACTTC.

The CDR3 DNA sequence: TGCGCCAGCAGCTTTGGGACTAGCGGGGGGGCCTCGACTCAGCCGAGGATTGAGCAGTTCTTC. Amino acids: CASSFGTSGGASTQPRIEQFF. The chain employs TRBV5-1 and TRBJ2-1, with 16 bases fitting TRBD2. The length of the CDR3 is 21 residues. From germline, CDR1 is SGHRS and CDR2 YFSETQ. With 2 bases clipped from V and 9 bases from J, the junction kept 20 bases outside the gene matches.

The gene calls are TRBV2 and TRBJ2-2; 8 positions match TRBD1. With V trimmed by 4 bases and J by 2 bases, 3 bases remained unmatched. Germline CDR1 SNHLY, CDR2 FYNNEI. This CDR3 comprises 15 residues. The CDR3 reads CASSGDRINTGELFF. The CDR3 region has the DNA TGTGCCAGCAGTGGGGACAGGATAAACACCGGGGAGCTGTTTTTT.

The chain has TRBV4-1 and TRBJ1-6, with no clear D. Germline V gene lookup returns CDR1 MGHRA and CDR2 YSYEKL. Trimming stripped 4 bases from V and 8 bases from J, with 21 bases between. This CDR3 spans 17 amino acids. For the CDR3, the DNA is TGCGCCAGCAGCCTTCCTCGACCGGGAAAGGTTCATTCACCCCTCCACTTT. Translation gives CASSLPRPGKVHSPLHF.

The rearrangement uses TRBV30 and TRBJ2-3; 9 bases map to TRBD2. Germline CDR1 is GTSNPN and CDR2 is SVGIG (reference sequence). The CDR3 consists of 15 residues. V gave up 5 bases and J gave up 0 bases; unmatched junction bases: 6. CDR3 sequence reads: CAWGVAGDSTDTQYF. The CDR3 nucleotides read TGTGCCTGGGGAGTAGCGGGAGATAGCACAGATACGCAGTATTTT.

The chain links TRBV5-1 to TRBJ1-6; the D gene is possibly TRBD1 (5 bases). CDR1 is SGHRS and CDR2 is YFSETQ in the germline V gene. The V and J ends lost 2 bases and 8 bases respectively, with 14 bases between them. This CDR3 is 15 amino acids long. The CDR3, as DNA: TGCGCCAGCAGCTTCAGGACACTTGGGGATTCACCCCTCCACTTT. It is translated as CASSFRTLGDSPLHF. Combining the CDR3 with reference TRBV5-1 and TRBJ1-6 gives the whole variable domain KAGVTQTPRYLIKTRGQQVTLSCSPISGHRSVSWYQQTPGQGLQFLFEYFSETQRNKGNFPGRFSGRQFSNSRSEMNVSTLELGDSALYLCASSFRTLGDSPLHFGNGTRLTVT.

V is TRBV10-3 and J is TRBJ2-2; 7 nucleotides agree with TRBD1. J lost 3 bases, V lost 7 bases, and 8 bases had no gene match. The CDR3 length is 15 residues. Germline V CDR1 and CDR2: ENHRY, SYGVKD. The CDR3 sequence: CAITEGDRDTGELFF. The CDR3 nucleotides are TGTGCCATCACCGAGGGGGACAGAGACACCGGGGAGCTGTTTTTT.

This chain uses TRBV5-1 with TRBJ2-5; 14 bases are a match to TRBD2. V trimming: 4 bases; J trimming: 5 bases; junction bases outside the gene matches: 4. Germline V CDR1 and CDR2: SGHRS, YFSETQ. This CDR3 comprises 15 residues. CDR3 amino acids: CASSGGLAGAETQYF. The CDR3 DNA reads TGCGCCAGCAGCGGGGGACTAGCGGGAGCCGAGACCCAGTACTTC.

With respect to this clone: One end of the junction fails to match germline, which may point to a read error. The CDR3 nucleotides read TGTGCTAGCAGCCCGAGGTTGGGAAGCAACTACGAGCAGTACTTC. It yields the protein CASSPRLGSNYEQYF. The chain employs TRBV7-7 and TRBJ2-7, with no clear D. The V gene's germline CDR1 is SSHAT and CDR2 FNYEAQ (reference sequence). The CDR3 extends over 15 amino acids.

The V and J genes are TRBV6-6 and TRBJ2-4; the D is unclear. V was clipped by 6 bases and J by 2 bases, with 14 bases between them. This CDR3 has 15 amino acids. The germline V gene has CDR1 MNHNY and CDR2 SVGAGI (reference sequence). CDR3 nucleotides: TGTGCCAGCAGAACGGCCGACACTTCCAAAAACATTCAGTACTTC. Translating gives CASRTADTSKNIQYF.

The J gene is TRBJ2-7, the V gene TRBV7-2; 8 positions agree with TRBD2. CDR1 and CDR2 from the germline V gene are SGHTA and FQGNSA. CDR3 length: 14 residues. V shed 5 bases, J shed 3 bases, and the junction held 6 bases outside the gene matches. The CDR3 loop is CASSRVAGSYEQYF. The CDR3 coding sequence is TGTGCCAGCAGCAGGGTAGCGGGAAGCTACGAGCAGTACTTC.

Points on this clone: Other DNA sequences of this sample code for an identical CDR3. This chain links TRBV6-1 with TRBJ2-1, with 7 nucleotides matching TRBD1. Germline V gene sequence: CDR1 MNHNS, CDR2 SASEGT. Trimming at V came to 3 bases and at J to 0 bases, leaving 2 bases not matched to a gene. The CDR3 extends over 15 amino acids. In nucleotides, the CDR3 is TGTGCCAGCAGTGAGGCAGGGGGCTCCTACAATGAGCAGTTCTTC. Encoded protein: CASSEAGGSYNEQFF.

V is TRBV27 and J is TRBJ2-6; D is undetermined. The V end lost 3 bases, the J end lost 0 bases, and 12 bases lay between the germline ends. There are 17 residues in the CDR3. Germline CDR1 reads MNHEY; CDR2 reads SMNVEV (reference sequence). In DNA, the CDR3 is TGTGCCAGCAGTTTTGATCGGCTTCCCTCTGGGGCCAACGTCCTGACTTTC. This encodes CASSFDRLPSGANVLTF. The full variable domain, in which reference TRBV27 and TRBJ2-6 provide the parts outside the CDR3, is EAQVTQNPRYLITVTGKKLTVTCSQNMNHEYMSWYRQDPGLGLRQIYYSMNVEVTDKGDVPEGYKVSRKEKRNFPLILESPSPNQTSLYFCASSFDRLPSGANVLTFGAGSRLTVL.

This clone turned up a few times. For the CDR3, the DNA is TGTGCCACCAGCCAGGGGGGAAGCTCCTACGAGCAGTACTTC. Protein: CATSQGGSSYEQYF. The J gene is TRBJ2-7, the V gene TRBV15; maybe TRBD1 (7 bases). The germline V gene has CDR1 LNHNV and CDR2 YYDKDF (reference sequence). Trimming removed 5 bases from V and 0 bases from J, with 11 bases in between. This CDR3 region has 14 residues.

This sequence joins TRBV7-2 and TRBJ1-4; TRBD1 might be the D (5 bases). This CDR3 contains 15 residues. V lost 4 bases and J 3 bases, leaving 12 bases between the germline ends. Germline CDR1 is SGHTA and CDR2 is FQGNSA. The CDR3: CASSSSGGANEKLFF. The CDR3 nucleotides are TGTGCCAGCAGCTCCTCCGGGGGAGCTAATGAAAAACTGTTTTTT.

The V gene is TRBV7-2, the J gene TRBJ1-2; perhaps TRBD1 as D (6 bases). CDR1 and CDR2 (germline): SGHTA, FQGNSA. V was shortened by 2 bases and J by 8 bases, with 15 bases between the two germline ends. There are 14 residues in the CDR3. The CDR3 nucleotides read TGTGCCAGCAGCTTATCCCGGACAGTCCAGGGCTACACCTTC. It translates to CASSLSRTVQGYTF.

The CDR3 protein is CASSFGSGLGRFAYEQYF. The CDR3 nucleotides are TGTGCCAGCAGCTTTGGTTCAGGGCTAGGACGTTTTGCCTACGAGCAGTACTTC. The J gene is TRBJ2-7, the V gene TRBV5-4; D may be TRBD1 (5 bases). The V gene lost 2 bases and the J gene lost 2 bases, with 23 bases spanning the gap. The CDR3 length is 18 residues. Germline V gene lookup returns CDR1 SGHNT and CDR2 YYREEE (reference sequence).

This clone was counted a single time. The chain uses TRBV9 and TRBJ1-6; 10 nucleotides match TRBD1. Germline loops: CDR1 SGDLS, CDR2 YYNGEE. This CDR3 is 15 amino acids long. Unmatched junction bases numbered 5, after V lost 2 bases and J lost 9 bases. CDR3 bases: TGTGCCAGCAGCGTCTGGACAGGGGGTGTTTCACCCCTCCACTTT. Its translation is CASSVWTGGVSPLHF.

The chain recombines TRBV7-2 with TRBJ2-3; D is ambiguous. Between the trimmed V and J ends, which lost 4 bases and 4 bases, there was a span of 18 bases. The CDR3 has 16 residues. Germline-derived CDR1 and CDR2 are SGHTA and FQGNSA. The CDR3 nucleotides are TGTGCCAGCAGCTACAGAGCGCAGATGTTGGCAGATACGCAGTATTTT. Protein product: CASSYRAQMLADTQYF. Combining the CDR3 with reference TRBV7-2 and TRBJ2-3 gives the whole variable domain GAGVSQSPSNKVTEKGKDVELRCDPISGHTALYWYRQSLGQGLEFLIYFQGNSAPDKSGLPSDRFSAERTGGSVSTLTIQRTQQEDSAVYLCASSYRAQMLADTQYFGPGTRLTVL.

The chain combines TRBV6-6 with TRBJ1-2, with TRBD1 identical over 9 bases. Per the germline V gene, CDR1 is MNHNY and CDR2 is SVGAGI (reference sequence). The V and J ends lost 0 bases and 9 bases, in that order; junction bases with no gene match: 5. This CDR3 is built from 14 residues. The CDR3 nucleotides are TGTGCCAGCAGTTACTCGGACAGGGGAAGTCGCTACACCTTC. This encodes CASSYSDRGSRYTF.

As concerns this clone: Within the sample, other DNA sequences also encode this same CDR3. V gene TRBV11-2 combines with J gene TRBJ2-3; 8 bases are a match to TRBD1. The length of the CDR3 is 12 residues. The V and J ends lost 5 bases and 6 bases, in that order; junction bases with no gene match: 1. CDR1 and CDR2 (germline): SGHAT, FQNNGV. CDR3 nucleotides: TGTGCCAGCAGCCCAGGGGGCGATACGCAGTATTTT. Translating it yields CASSPGGDTQYF.

Only a few counts were recorded for this clone. The CDR3 is CASSDGLRAYGYTF. The CDR3 nucleotides are TGTGCCAGCAGTGACGGTCTCAGGGCCTATGGCTACACCTTC. The V and J genes are TRBV25-1 and TRBJ1-2; a possible D gene is TRBD1 (5 bases). Germline values: CDR1 MGHDK, CDR2 SYGVNS. The V end lost 3 bases, the J end lost 4 bases, and 12 bases lay between the germline ends. The CDR3 is 14 residues long.

This chain uses TRBV6-5 with TRBJ2-7; TRBD2 is a possible D gene (5 bases). This CDR3 spans 14 amino acids. Germline CDR1 and CDR2: MNHEY and SVGAGI. V was cut by 6 bases and J by 0 bases, with 12 bases left in between. CDR3 protein: CASRSPGISYEQYF. The CDR3 DNA sequence: TGTGCCAGCAGATCCCCGGGGATCTCCTACGAGCAGTACTTC.

The chain joins TRBV6-5 to TRBJ1-3; no firm D call. Germline V CDR1 and CDR2: MNHEY, SVGAGI. The CDR3 is made up of 11 amino acids. Trimming shortened V by 2 bases and J by 10 bases, and 6 bases separated the two germline ends. The CDR3 spells CASSYRWTIYF. CDR3 DNA: TGTGCCAGCAGTTACCGGTGGACCATATATTTT.

The chain links TRBV5-4 to TRBJ2-7; tentatively, D is TRBD1 (5 bases). With 0 bases removed from V and 3 bases from J, the gap between germline ends came to 16 bases. This CDR3 region has 16 residues. Per the germline V gene, CDR1 is SGHNT and CDR2 is YYREEE (reference sequence). This chain's CDR3 is CASSLGGQGSDYEQYF. The CDR3 DNA sequence: TGTGCCAGCAGCTTGGGGGGTCAGGGAAGTGACTACGAGCAGTACTTC.